The 19 T cell receptor beta chains reported below all come from one sample, sequenced in a study of sequential checkpoint blockade in melanoma. TCRdb's copy holds only in-frame clones and misses some; the assay was immunoSEQ multiplex PCR. The sample consists of roughly 23,000 clones, around 85% of them appearing once. Described treatment: randomized to nivolumab then ipilimumab (arm A) or the reverse (arm B). Specimen: CD8+ T cells sorted from blood (inferred from file names), collected from a patient given nivolumab and ipilimumab in sequence. These receptors were obtained from a human donor with melanoma.

This rearrangement joins TRBV10-2 to TRBJ1-1, with a tentative D call TRBD1 (5 bases). Germline V gene sequence: CDR1 WSHSY, CDR2 SAAADI. The CDR3 runs 16 residues. V was clipped by 5 bases and J by 1 base, with 17 bases between them. DNA of the CDR3: TGCGCCAGCAGTAGACCGGGAGAGGGACGGAACACTGAAGCTTTCTTT. The encoded protein is CASSRPGEGRNTEAFF.

The chain combines TRBV10-3 with TRBJ2-7; 14 nucleotides line up with TRBD2. J gave up 0 bases and V 4 bases, and 2 bases lay outside the gene matches. CDR1 and CDR2 from the germline V gene are ENHRY and SYGVKD. There are 16 residues in the CDR3. The CDR3 coding sequence is TGTGCCATCAGTGGGACTAGCGGGAGGTCCTCCTACGAGCAGTACTTC. Translated: CAISGTSGRSSYEQYF.

This chain uses TRBV7-2 with TRBJ2-7; D remains unclear. There are 12 residues in the CDR3. The germline V gene encodes CDR1 SGHTA and CDR2 FQGNSA. With 7 bases removed from V and 2 bases from J, the gap between germline ends came to 9 bases. The CDR3 DNA follows: TGTGCCAGCATGTCAGGTACCTACGAGCAGTACTTC. Its translation is CASMSGTYEQYF.

Notes on this clone: Sequence at one end of the junction differs from germline and may be a read error. The rearrangement uses TRBV7-2 and TRBJ1-1, with 8 bases fitting TRBD1. This CDR3 comprises 17 residues. The germline V gene encodes CDR1 SGHTA and CDR2 FQGNSA. The chain's CDR3 is CASSHTVTGDGSTEAFF. For the CDR3, the DNA is TGCGCCAGCAGCCACACGGTGACAGGGGATGGCTCTACTGAAGCTTTCTTT.

CDR3 amino acids: CASSLGLAGGTDTQYF. The CDR3 DNA reads TGTGCCAGCAGCTTGGGACTAGCGGGGGGGACAGATACGCAGTATTTT. The chain links TRBV5-4 to TRBJ2-3; 14 nucleotides line up with TRBD2. The CDR3 runs 16 residues. CDR1 is SGHNT and CDR2 is YYREEE in the germline V gene (reference sequence). V dropped 0 bases and J dropped 3; count of bases not matched to a gene: 0.

A few counts support this clone. V and J are TRBV4-1 and TRBJ2-7; TRBD1 matches 8 bases. The CDR3 contains 14 residues. V shed 4 bases and J 6 bases; nucleotides not matched to a gene: 8. Germline V lookup: CDR1 MGHRA, CDR2 YSYEKL. The CDR3 DNA follows: TGCGCCAGCAGCCCCCGGGACAGGCTGGGCGAGCAGTACTTC. Amino acid sequence: CASSPRDRLGEQYF.

V and J are TRBV5-6 and TRBJ1-1; 10 bases match TRBD1. The CDR3 spans 16 residues. Trimming removed 1 base from V and 5 bases from J; junction bases left unmatched: 8. Germline CDR1 and CDR2: SGHDT and YYEEEE. The CDR3 spells CASSLRQGAVWTEAFF. In nucleotides, the CDR3 is TGTGCCAGCAGCTTGCGACAGGGGGCCGTATGGACTGAAGCTTTCTTT. Combining the CDR3 with reference TRBV5-6 and TRBJ1-1 gives the whole variable domain DAGVTQSPTHLIKTRGQQVTLRCSPKSGHDTVSWYQQALGQGPQFIFQYYEEEERQRGNFPDRFSGHQFPNYSSELNVNALLLGDSALYLCASSLRQGAVWTEAFFGQGTRLTVV.

This clone was detected once. The chain carries TRBV4-1 and TRBJ2-7, with 7 bases matching TRBD1. There are 17 residues in the CDR3. Germline V gene data show CDR1 as MGHRA and CDR2 as YSYEKL. After removal of 4 bases from V and 5 bases from J, the junction contained 17 bases not matched to a gene. The CDR3 spells CASSPYPGTVELDEQYF. Written as DNA, the CDR3 is TGCGCCAGCAGCCCCTACCCTGGGACAGTGGAGCTAGACGAGCAGTACTTC.

This clone was detected a few times. The V and J genes are TRBV5-1 and TRBJ2-2; D is uncertain. The CDR3 covers 16 residues. The germline gives CDR1 SGHRS, CDR2 YFSETQ. V was shortened by 0 bases and J by 2 bases, with 11 bases between the two germline ends. The CDR3 protein is CASSLAHRVNTGELFF. CDR3 DNA: TGCGCCAGCAGCTTGGCCCACAGAGTAAACACCGGGGAGCTGTTTTTT.

This clone was counted a few times. Here the CDR3 DNA reads TGTGCCAGCAGTTTATACCCCTGGGACATAACAGCGGGAACTGAAGCTTTCTTT. It yields the protein CASSLYPWDITAGTEAFF. The gene calls are TRBV27 and TRBJ1-1, with a possible D match to TRBD1 (6 bases). This CDR3 spans 18 amino acids. Per germline, CDR1 MNHEY and CDR2 SMNVEV (reference sequence). Trimming left V 1 base short and J 5 bases short, with 23 bases between.

The chain uses TRBV27 and TRBJ2-5, with a weak D call TRBD1 (6 bases). Germline V gene lookup returns CDR1 MNHEY and CDR2 SMNVEV (reference sequence). The CDR3 runs to 14 residues. V lost 3 bases to trimming and J lost 4 bases, with 12 bases between them. CDR3 protein: CASSLIVGAETQYF. The CDR3 bases are TGTGCCAGCAGTTTGATCGTGGGGGCAGAGACCCAGTACTTC.

CDR3 in DNA: TGTGCCAGCAGCTTAGTCGGGACACTTAATGAGCAGTTCTTC. This sequence encodes CASSLVGTLNEQFF. This chain links TRBV7-9 with TRBJ2-1; a possible D gene is TRBD1 (6 bases). V lost 1 base and J 7 bases, leaving 11 bases between the germline ends. The germline V gene encodes CDR1 SEHNR and CDR2 FQNEAQ (reference sequence). The CDR3 length is 14 residues.

This clone was counted a few times. The chain joins TRBV10-3 to TRBJ2-7; D call uncertain. V lost 5 bases and J lost 1, with 3 bases in between. The germline V gene has CDR1 ENHRY and CDR2 SYGVKD. There are 11 residues in the CDR3. DNA of the CDR3: TGTGCCATCAGTCAATCCTACGAGCAGTACTTC. Encoded protein: CAISQSYEQYF.

This clone was seen only once. The chain is built from TRBV7-9 and TRBJ2-7; 8 bases match TRBD2. V trimming: 4 bases; J trimming: 0 bases; junction bases outside the gene matches: 8. The CDR3 length is 16 residues. The V gene's germline CDR1 is SEHNR and CDR2 FQNEAQ (reference sequence). CDR3 nucleotides: TGTGCCAGCAGCTCCGGGGCCGGGACTAGCTCCTACGAGCAGTACTTC. Translated: CASSSGAGTSSYEQYF.

The chain employs TRBV19 and TRBJ2-1; 7 bases match TRBD2. Germline trimming cut 5 bases from V and 2 bases from J; bases unmatched to any gene: 6. In germline, CDR1 is LNHDA, CDR2 SQIVND (reference sequence). This CDR3 comprises 15 residues. CDR3 residues: CASSVVAGAYNEQFF. Written as DNA, the CDR3 is TGTGCCAGTAGTGTAGTTGCGGGGGCCTACAATGAGCAGTTCTTC.

The rearrangement joins TRBV10-2 to TRBJ2-7; 7 nucleotides match TRBD1. CDR1 WSHSY and CDR2 SAAADI come from the germline V gene. V gave up 7 bases and J gave up 2 bases; unmatched junction bases: 8. The CDR3 is 14 amino acids. In nucleotides, the CDR3 is TGCGCCAGCACGCCCGGGACAGCCCCCTACGAGCAGTACTTC. Amino acids: CASTPGTAPYEQYF.

The chain recombines TRBV7-2 with TRBJ2-7, with TRBD2 matching 10 bases. Germline CDR1 SGHTA, CDR2 FQGNSA. The length of the CDR3 is 19 residues. The J segment lost 2 bases and the V segment lost 1 base, leaving 14 bases of the junction unmatched. In nucleotides, the CDR3 is TGTGCCAGCAGCTTAGACAGGGCTATAGCGGGAGGAGGCCCCTACGAGCAGTACTTC. Translated: CASSLDRAIAGGGPYEQYF.

The gene calls are TRBV27 and TRBJ2-7; TRBD2 aligns across 15 bases. The CDR3 is 17 amino acids. J lost 3 bases, V lost 4 bases, and 7 bases had no gene match. CDR1 is MNHEY, CDR2 SMNVEV, per germline (reference sequence). The CDR3 sequence: CASSSSGLAGGFYEQYF. The CDR3 nucleotides are TGTGCCAGCAGTTCCTCGGGACTAGCGGGGGGCTTCTACGAGCAGTACTTC.

The gene calls are TRBV7-8 and TRBJ2-2, with D uncertain. The germline V and J ends were trimmed by 2 bases and 4 bases, with 17 bases remaining between them. The CDR3 loop spans 17 amino acids. The germline CDR1 and CDR2 sequences are SGHVS and FQNEAQ. For the CDR3, the DNA is TGTGCCAGCAGCTTAATTCCGGTAGTCTCCCGCACCGGGGAGCTGTTTTTT. This codes for CASSLIPVVSRTGELFF.